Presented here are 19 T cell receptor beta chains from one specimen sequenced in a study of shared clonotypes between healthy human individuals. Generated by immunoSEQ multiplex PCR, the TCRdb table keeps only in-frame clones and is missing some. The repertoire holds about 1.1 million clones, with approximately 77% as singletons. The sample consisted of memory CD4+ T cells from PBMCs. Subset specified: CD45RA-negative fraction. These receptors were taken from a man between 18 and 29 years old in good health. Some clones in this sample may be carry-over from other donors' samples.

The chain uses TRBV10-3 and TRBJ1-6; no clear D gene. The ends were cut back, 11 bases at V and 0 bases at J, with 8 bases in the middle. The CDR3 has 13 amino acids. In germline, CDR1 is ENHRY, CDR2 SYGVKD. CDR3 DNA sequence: TGTGCCCTCCAGAGCTCCTATAATTCACCCCTCCACTTT. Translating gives CALQSSYNSPLHF.

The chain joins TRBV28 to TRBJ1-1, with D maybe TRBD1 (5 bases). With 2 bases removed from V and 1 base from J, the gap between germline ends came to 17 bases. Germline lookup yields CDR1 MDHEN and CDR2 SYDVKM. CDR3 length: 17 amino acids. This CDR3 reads CASSLNLRDSENTEAFF. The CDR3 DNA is TGTGCCAGCAGTTTAAATCTTAGGGACTCCGAGAACACTGAAGCTTTCTTT.

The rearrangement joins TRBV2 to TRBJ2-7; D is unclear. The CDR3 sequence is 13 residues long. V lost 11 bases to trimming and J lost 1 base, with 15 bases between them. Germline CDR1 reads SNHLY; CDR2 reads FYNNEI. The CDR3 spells CAHTKGRSYEQYF. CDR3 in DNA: TGTGCCCATACAAAGGGAAGATCCTACGAGCAGTACTTC.

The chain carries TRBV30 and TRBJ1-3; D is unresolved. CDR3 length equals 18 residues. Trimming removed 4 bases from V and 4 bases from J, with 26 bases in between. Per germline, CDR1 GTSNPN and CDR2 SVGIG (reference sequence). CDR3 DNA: TGTGCCTGGACCCCTGGGAGGATTTTTTCAGGAACGGGAAACACCATATATTTT. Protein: CAWTPGRIFSGTGNTIYF. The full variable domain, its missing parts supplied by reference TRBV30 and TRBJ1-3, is SQTIHQWPATLVQPVGSPLSLECTVEGTSNPNLYWYRQAAGRGLQLLFYSVGIGQISSEVPQNLSASRPQDRQFILSSKKLLLSDSGFYLCAWTPGRIFSGTGNTIYFGEGSWLTVV.

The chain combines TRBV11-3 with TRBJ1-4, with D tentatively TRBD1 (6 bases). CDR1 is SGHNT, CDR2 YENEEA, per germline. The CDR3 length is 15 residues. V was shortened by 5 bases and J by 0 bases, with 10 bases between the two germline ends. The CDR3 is CASSTWTATNEKLFF. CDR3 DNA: TGTGCCAGCAGCACGTGGACAGCAACTAATGAAAAACTGTTTTTT.

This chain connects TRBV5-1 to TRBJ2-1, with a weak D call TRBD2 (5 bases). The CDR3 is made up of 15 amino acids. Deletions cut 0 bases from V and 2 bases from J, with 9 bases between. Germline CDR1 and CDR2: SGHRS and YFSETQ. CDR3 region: CASSLVSGTYNEQFF. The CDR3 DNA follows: TGCGCCAGCAGCTTGGTATCGGGAACCTACAATGAGCAGTTCTTC.

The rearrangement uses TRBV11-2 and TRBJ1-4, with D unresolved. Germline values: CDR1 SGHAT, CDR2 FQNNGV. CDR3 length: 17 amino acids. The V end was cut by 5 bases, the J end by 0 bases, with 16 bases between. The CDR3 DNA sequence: TGTGCCAGCAGCCAGAGGGCCGATGCGTCAACTAATGAAAAACTGTTTTTT. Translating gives CASSQRADASTNEKLFF.

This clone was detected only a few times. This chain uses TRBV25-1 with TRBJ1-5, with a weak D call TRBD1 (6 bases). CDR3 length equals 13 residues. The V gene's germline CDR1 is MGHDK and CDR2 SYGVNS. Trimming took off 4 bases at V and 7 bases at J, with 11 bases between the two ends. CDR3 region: CASSGTGSQPQHF. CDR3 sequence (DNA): TGTGCCAGCAGTGGAACAGGGTCCCAGCCCCAGCATTTT.

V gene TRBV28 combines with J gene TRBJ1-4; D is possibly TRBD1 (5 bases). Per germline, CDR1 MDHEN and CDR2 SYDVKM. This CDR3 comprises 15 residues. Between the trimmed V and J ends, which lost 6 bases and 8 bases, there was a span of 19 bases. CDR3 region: CASSPPTGTEEKLFF. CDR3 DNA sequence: TGTGCCAGCAGCCCGCCCACCGGGACGGAAGAAAAACTGTTTTTT.

In DNA form, the CDR3 reads TGTGCCAGCAGTGAAGCAGTGACAGGGGTCGACTATGGCTACACCTTC. The encoded protein is CASSEAVTGVDYGYTF. The V gene is TRBV2, the J gene TRBJ1-2; 8 positions match TRBD1. The CDR3 is 16 residues long. After removal of 0 bases from V and 3 bases from J, the junction contained 6 bases not matched to a gene. CDR1 is SNHLY and CDR2 is FYNNEI in the germline V gene.

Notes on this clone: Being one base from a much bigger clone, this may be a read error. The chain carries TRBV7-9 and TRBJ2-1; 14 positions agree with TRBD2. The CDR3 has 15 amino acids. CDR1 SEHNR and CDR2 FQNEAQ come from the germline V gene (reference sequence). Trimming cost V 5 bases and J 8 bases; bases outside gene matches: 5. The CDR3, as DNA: TGTGCCAGCAGCCCGGGACTAGCGGGAGTGGATGAGCAGTTCTTC. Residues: CASSPGLAGVDEQFF.

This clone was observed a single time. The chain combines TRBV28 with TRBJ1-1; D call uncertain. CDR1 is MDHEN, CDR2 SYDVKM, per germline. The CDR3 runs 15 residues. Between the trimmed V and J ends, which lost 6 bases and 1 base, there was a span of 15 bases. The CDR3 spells CASSLRRWGNTEAFF. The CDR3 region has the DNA TGTGCCAGCAGCCTAAGAAGATGGGGGAACACTGAAGCTTTCTTT.

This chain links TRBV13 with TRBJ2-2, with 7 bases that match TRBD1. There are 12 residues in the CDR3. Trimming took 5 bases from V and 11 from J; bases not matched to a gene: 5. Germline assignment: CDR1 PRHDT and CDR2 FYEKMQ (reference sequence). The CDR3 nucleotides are TGTGCCAGCAGCGCCGACAGGGTAGAGCTGTTTTTT. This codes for CASSADRVELFF.

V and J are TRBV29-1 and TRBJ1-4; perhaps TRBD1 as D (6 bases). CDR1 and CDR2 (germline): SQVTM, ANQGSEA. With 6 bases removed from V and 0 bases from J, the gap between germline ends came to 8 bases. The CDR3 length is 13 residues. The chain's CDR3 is CSVEGATNEKLFF. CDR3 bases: TGCAGCGTCGAGGGGGCAACTAATGAAAAACTGTTTTTT.

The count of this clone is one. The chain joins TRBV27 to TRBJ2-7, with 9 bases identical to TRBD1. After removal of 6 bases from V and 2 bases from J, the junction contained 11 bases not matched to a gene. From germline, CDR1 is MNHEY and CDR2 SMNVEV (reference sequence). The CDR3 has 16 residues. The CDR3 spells CASSFIGQGTTYEQYF. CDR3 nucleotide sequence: TGTGCCAGCAGCTTTATTGGACAGGGGACGACCTACGAGCAGTACTTC.

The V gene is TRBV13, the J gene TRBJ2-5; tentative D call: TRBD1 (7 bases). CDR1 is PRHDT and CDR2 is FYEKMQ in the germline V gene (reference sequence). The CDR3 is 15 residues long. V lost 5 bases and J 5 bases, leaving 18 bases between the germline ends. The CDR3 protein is CASSPSGGSWETQYF. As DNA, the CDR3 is TGTGCCAGCAGCCCCTCAGGGGGGAGTTGGGAGACCCAGTACTTC.

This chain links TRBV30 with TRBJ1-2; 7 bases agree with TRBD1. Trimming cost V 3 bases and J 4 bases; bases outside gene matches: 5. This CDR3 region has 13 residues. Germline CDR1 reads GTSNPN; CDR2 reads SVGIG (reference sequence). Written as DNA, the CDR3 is TGTGCCTGGAGCACAGGGGCTCTCTATGGCTACACCTTC. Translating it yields CAWSTGALYGYTF.

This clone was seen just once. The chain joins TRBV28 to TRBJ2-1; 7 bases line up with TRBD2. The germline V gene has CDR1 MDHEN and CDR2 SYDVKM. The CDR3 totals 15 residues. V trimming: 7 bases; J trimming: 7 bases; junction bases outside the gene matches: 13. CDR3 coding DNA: TGTGCCAGCATACGGGGCGGGAGTATAGGGAATGAGCAGTTCTTC. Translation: CASIRGGSIGNEQFF.

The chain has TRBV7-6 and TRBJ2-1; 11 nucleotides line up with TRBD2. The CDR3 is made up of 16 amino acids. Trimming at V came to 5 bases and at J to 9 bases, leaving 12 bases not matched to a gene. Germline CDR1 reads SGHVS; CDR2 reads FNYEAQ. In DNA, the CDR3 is TGTGCCAGCAGCCCGACTAGCGGGGCCTCCCGCGGTGAGCAGTTCTTC. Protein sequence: CASSPTSGASRGEQFF.